Included here is one TCR beta chain sequence, with context. What it binds is not known. This record comes from a study of cytomegalovirus exposure and HLA in healthy donors. The study's findings and limits: The number of N-insertions in an Asian-associated ancestry cluster was reportedly below the 666-donor mean in a later analysis. Researchers counted around 170 TCR beta chains as cytomegalovirus-associated.

PCR employed 60 Vbeta and 13 Jbeta primers. The protocol was immunoSEQ multiplex PCR, while the TCRdb copy is restricted to in-frame clones and leaves out a portion. The sample contains about 110,000 clones, approximately 58% of which appear only once. From germline, CDR1 is SQVTM and CDR2 ANQGSEA. J gave up 2 bases and V 4 bases, and 7 bases lay outside the gene matches. This CDR3 is 14 amino acids long. The source is a woman aged 25 to 45 in good health and CMV-seronegative. The rearrangement joins TRBV29-1 to TRBJ2-7; TRBD1 matches at 8 bases. Sequenced input: PBMCs. This CDR3 is CSVGTGTGPYEQYF. For the CDR3, the DNA is TGCAGCGTTGGAACCGGGACAGGCCCCTACGAGCAGTACTTC.